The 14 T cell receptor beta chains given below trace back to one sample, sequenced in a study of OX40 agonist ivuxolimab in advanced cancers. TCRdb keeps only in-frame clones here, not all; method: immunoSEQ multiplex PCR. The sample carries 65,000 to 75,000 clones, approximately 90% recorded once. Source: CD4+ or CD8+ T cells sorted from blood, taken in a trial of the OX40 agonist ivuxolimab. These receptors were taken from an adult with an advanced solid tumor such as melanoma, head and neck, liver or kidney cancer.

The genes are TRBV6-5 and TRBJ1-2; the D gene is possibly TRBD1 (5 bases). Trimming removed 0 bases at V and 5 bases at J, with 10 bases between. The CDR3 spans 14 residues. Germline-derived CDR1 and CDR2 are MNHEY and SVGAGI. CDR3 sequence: CASSYSTRDYGYTF. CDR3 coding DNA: TGTGCCAGCAGTTACTCGACCAGGGATTATGGCTACACCTTC.

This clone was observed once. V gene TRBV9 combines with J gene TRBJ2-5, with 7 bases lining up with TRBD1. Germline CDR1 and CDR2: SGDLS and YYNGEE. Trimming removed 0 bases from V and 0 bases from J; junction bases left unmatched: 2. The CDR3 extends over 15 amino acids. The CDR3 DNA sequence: TGTGCCAGCAGCGTAGGGGGACAGAACCAAGAGACCCAGTACTTC. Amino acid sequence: CASSVGGQNQETQYF.

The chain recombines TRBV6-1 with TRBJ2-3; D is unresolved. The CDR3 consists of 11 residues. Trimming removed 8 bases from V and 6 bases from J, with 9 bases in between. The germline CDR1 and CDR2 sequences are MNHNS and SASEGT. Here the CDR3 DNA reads TGTGCCAGCCCCTCCTATGATACGCAGTATTTT. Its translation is CASPSYDTQYF.

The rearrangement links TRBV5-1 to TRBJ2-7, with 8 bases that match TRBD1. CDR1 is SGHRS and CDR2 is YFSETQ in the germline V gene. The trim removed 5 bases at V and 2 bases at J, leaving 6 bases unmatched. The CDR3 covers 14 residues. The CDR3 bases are TGCGCCAGCAGGACAGGGGATCGCGCCTACGAGCAGTACTTC. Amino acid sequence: CASRTGDRAYEQYF. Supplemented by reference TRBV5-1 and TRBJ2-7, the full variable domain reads KAGVTQTPRYLIKTRGQQVTLSCSPISGHRSVSWYQQTPGQGLQFLFEYFSETQRNKGNFPGRFSGRQFSNSRSEMNVSTLELGDSALYLCASRTGDRAYEQYFGPGTRLTVT.

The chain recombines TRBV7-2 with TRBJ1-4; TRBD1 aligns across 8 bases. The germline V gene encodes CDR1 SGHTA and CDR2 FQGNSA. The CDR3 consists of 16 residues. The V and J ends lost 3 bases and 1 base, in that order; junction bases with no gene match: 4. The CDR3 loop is CASSLTGVGTNEKLFF. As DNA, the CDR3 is TGTGCCAGCAGCTTGACAGGGGTTGGAACTAATGAAAAACTGTTTTTT.

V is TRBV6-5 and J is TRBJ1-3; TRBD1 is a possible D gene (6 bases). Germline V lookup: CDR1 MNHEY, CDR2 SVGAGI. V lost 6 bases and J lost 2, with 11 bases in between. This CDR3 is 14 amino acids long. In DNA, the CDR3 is TGTGCCAGCAGAGGGACACTAACTGGAAACACCATATATTTT. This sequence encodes CASRGTLTGNTIYF.

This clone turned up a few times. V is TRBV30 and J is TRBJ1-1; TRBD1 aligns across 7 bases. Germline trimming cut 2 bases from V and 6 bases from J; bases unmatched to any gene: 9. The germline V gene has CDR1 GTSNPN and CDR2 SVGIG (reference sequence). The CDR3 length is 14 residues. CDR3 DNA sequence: TGTGCCTGGAGTAGCCCCAGGGGGTTCGCTGAAGCTTTCTTT. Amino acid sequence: CAWSSPRGFAEAFF. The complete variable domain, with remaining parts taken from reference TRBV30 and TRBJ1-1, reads SQTIHQWPATLVQPVGSPLSLECTVEGTSNPNLYWYRQAAGRGLQLLFYSVGIGQISSEVPQNLSASRPQDRQFILSSKKLLLSDSGFYLCAWSSPRGFAEAFFGQGTRLTVV.

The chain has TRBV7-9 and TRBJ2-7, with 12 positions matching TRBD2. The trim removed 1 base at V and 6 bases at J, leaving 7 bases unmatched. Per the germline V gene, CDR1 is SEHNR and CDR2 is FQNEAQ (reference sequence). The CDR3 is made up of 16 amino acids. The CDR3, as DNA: TGTGCCAGCAGCTTAGTAGCTAGCGGGAGGGCCGGCGAGCAGTACTTC. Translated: CASSLVASGRAGEQYF.

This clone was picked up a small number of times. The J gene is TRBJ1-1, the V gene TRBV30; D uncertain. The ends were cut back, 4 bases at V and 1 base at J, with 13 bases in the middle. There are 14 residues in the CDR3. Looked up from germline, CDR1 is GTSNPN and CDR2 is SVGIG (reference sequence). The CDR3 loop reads CAWTSHSPNTEAFF. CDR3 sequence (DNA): TGTGCCTGGACCTCACACTCCCCGAACACTGAAGCTTTCTTT.

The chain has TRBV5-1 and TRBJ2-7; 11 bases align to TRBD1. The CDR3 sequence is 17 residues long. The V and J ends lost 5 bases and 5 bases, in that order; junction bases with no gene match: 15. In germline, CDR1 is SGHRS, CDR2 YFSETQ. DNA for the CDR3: TGCGCCAGCAGACCGGGATGGACAGGGGGCGCAAGTAACGAGCAGTACTTC. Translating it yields CASRPGWTGGASNEQYF.

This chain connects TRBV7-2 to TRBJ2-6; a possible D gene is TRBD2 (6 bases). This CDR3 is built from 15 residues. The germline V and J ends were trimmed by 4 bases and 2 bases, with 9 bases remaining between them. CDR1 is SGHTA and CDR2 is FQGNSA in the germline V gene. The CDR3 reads CASSSERAGANVLTF. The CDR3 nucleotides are TGTGCCAGCAGCTCCGAGCGGGCTGGGGCCAACGTCCTGACTTTC.

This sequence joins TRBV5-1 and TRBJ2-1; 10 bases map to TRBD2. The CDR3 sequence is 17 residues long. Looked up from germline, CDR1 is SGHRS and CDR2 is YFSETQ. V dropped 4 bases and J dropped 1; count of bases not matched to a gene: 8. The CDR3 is CASSVRLAGDSYNEQFF. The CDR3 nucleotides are TGCGCCAGCAGCGTAAGACTAGCGGGCGATTCCTACAATGAGCAGTTCTTC.

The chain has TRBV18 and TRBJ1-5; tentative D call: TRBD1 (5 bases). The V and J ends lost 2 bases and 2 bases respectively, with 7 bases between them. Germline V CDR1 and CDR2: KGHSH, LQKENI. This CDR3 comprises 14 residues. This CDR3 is CASSPIGGNQPQHF. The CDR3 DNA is TGTGCCAGCTCACCAATAGGGGGCAATCAGCCCCAGCATTTT.

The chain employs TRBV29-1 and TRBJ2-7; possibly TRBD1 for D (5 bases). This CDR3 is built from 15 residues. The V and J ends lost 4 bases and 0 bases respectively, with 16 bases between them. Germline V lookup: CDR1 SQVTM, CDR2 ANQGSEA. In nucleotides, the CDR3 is TGCAGCGTTGGATGGACACGAATGAGCTCCTACGAGCAGTACTTC. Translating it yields CSVGWTRMSSYEQYF.